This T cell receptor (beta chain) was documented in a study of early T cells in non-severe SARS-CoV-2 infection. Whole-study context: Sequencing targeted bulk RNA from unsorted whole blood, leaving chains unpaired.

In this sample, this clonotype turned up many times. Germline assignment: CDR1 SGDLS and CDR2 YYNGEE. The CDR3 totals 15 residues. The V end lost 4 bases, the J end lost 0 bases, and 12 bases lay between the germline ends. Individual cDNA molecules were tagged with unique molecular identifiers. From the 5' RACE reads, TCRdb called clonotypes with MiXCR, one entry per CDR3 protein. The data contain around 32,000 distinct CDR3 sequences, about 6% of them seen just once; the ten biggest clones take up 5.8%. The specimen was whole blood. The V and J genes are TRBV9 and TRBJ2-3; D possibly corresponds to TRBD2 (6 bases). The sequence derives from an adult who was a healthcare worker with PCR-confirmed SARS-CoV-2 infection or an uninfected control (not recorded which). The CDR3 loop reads CASSYGGPSTDTQYF. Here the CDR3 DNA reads TGTGCCAGCAGCTACGGGGGTCCTAGCACAGATACGCAGTATTTT.